These 19 T cell receptor beta chains share one sample of origin, sequenced in a study of human T cells and chemical hapten exposure (dated by TCRdb to about 2021). Receptor libraries were prepared by RACE. TCRdb shows the sequencer as NextSeq 500. TCRdb passed the public sequencing reads through fastp at Q25 and MiXCR, retaining productive beta sequences. Each CDR3 protein gets just one entry, which takes the most common genes and DNA from the rows behind it. The sample table lists around 380,000 distinct CDR3 sequences, approximately 5% of them with a count of one. The ten largest clones take up 2% to 2.5% of the sample. The time point label, read with the paper, signifies: patch test 1, 2 weeks after DPC sensitization. What this sample's treatment or condition label stands for: therapeutic diphenylcyclopropenone sensitization with weekly scalp DPC. The sample consisted of whole blood, taken in connection with sensitization to the hapten diphenylcyclopropenone (DPC). Source of these receptors: a woman aged 45-65 years with alopecia areata. Some clones in this sample may be carry-over from other donors' samples.

This clonotype was counted between two and nine times. The chain uses TRBV9 and TRBJ2-3, with 11 bases fitting TRBD2. J gave up 4 bases and V 0 bases, and 4 bases lay outside the gene matches. The germline CDR1 and CDR2 sequences are SGDLS and YYNGEE. The CDR3 has 16 residues. The CDR3 nucleotides read TGTGCCAGCAGCGTAGATCTAGCGGGGGGACCAGATACGCAGTATTTT. This translates into CASSVDLAGGPDTQYF. The entire variable domain, with the rest obtained from reference TRBV9 and TRBJ2-3, is as follows: DSGVTQTPKHLITATGQRVTLRCSPRSGDLSVYWYQQSLDQGLQFLIQYYNGEERAKGNILERFSAQQFPDLHSELNLSSLELGDSALYFCASSVDLAGGPDTQYFGPGTRLTVL.

Only a few counts were recorded for this clonotype. V gene TRBV29-1 combines with J gene TRBJ2-7; 8 bases fit TRBD2. CDR1 and CDR2 from the germline V gene are SQVTM and ANQGSEA. The CDR3 extends over 14 amino acids. The V segment lost 3 bases and the J segment 6 bases; nucleotides outside the gene matches: 10. The CDR3, as DNA: TGCAGCGTTGAGGGAAGCGGGAGAGGGTCCGAGCAGTACTTC. It encodes CSVEGSGRGSEQYF.

The CDR3 loop reads CSAYSAGGQYEQYF. CDR3 nucleotide sequence: TGCAGTGCCTACTCGGCGGGAGGGCAGTACGAGCAGTACTTC. This chain connects TRBV20-1 to TRBJ2-7; 9 nucleotides agree with TRBD2. CDR3 length: 14 amino acids. Germline V gene sequence: CDR1 DFQATT, CDR2 SNEGSKA (reference sequence). Unmatched junction bases numbered 10, after V lost 6 bases and J lost 4 bases.

This clonotype was detected many times. V gene TRBV11-2 combines with J gene TRBJ1-1; no definite D call. Trimming cost V 5 bases and J 8 bases, with 9 bases left between them. The CDR3 length is 11 residues. The V gene's germline CDR1 is SGHAT and CDR2 FQNNGV. In nucleotides, the CDR3 is TGTGCCAGCAGCCTTATGGGAGAAGCTTTCTTT. The encoded protein is CASSLMGEAFF.

The table lists this clonotype with many counts. The chain carries TRBV3-1 and TRBJ2-3; 7 nucleotides match TRBD2. Germline V lookup: CDR1 LGHDT, CDR2 YNNKEL (reference sequence). With V trimmed by 1 base and J by 2 bases, 3 bases remained unmatched. There are 15 residues in the CDR3. DNA for the CDR3: TGTGCCAGCAGCCAAGTGCGGGGGAACACAGATACGCAGTATTTT. Translated: CASSQVRGNTDTQYF.

This clonotype was counted at least ten times. The chain joins TRBV6-5 to TRBJ2-2; 7 bases fit TRBD1. CDR3 length: 16 amino acids. Germline V lookup: CDR1 MNHEY, CDR2 SVGAGI. V lost 5 bases to trimming and J lost 5 bases; unmatched junction nucleotides: 11. The DNA of the CDR3 is TGTGCCAGCAGTCAAACAGGGGCCGGACCGACCGGGGAGCTGTTTTTT. Its protein is CASSQTGAGPTGELFF.

This clonotype was seen ten or more times. This sequence joins TRBV3-1 and TRBJ1-2; TRBD1 aligns across 11 bases. From germline, CDR1 is LGHDT and CDR2 YNNKEL (reference sequence). J lost 5 bases, V lost 6 bases, and 8 bases had no gene match. The CDR3 is 15 amino acids. In nucleotides, the CDR3 is TGTGCCAGCAGGAGTCGGGACAGGGGGGAATATGGCTACACCTTC. Its protein product is CASRSRDRGEYGYTF. Variable domain in full (rest from reference TRBV3-1 and TRBJ1-2): DTAVSQTPKYLVTQMGNDKSIKCEQNLGHDTMYWYKQDSKKFLKIMFSYNNKELIINETVPNRFSPKSPDKAHLNLHINSLELGDSAVYFCASRSRDRGEYGYTFGSGTRLTVV.

The sample holds many counts of this clonotype. The V gene is TRBV28, the J gene TRBJ2-6, with D perhaps TRBD1 (6 bases). V was pared by 6 bases and J by 8 bases, with 17 bases between. The CDR3 has 15 amino acids. Germline CDR1 and CDR2: MDHEN and SYDVKM. In DNA, the CDR3 is TGTGCCAGCAGCCGCCCCTTGGGGGCACCCAACGTCCTGACTTTC. This translates into CASSRPLGAPNVLTF.

This clonotype appeared many times. This chain links TRBV5-1 with TRBJ2-2, with a tentative D call TRBD1 (6 bases). V shed 10 bases and J shed 3 bases, with 19 bases lying between them. The CDR3 is 15 amino acids. The germline CDR1 and CDR2 sequences are SGHRS and YFSETQ. The CDR3 nucleotides are TGCGCCGGTGCCCCAGGGGCGGGCGACACCGGGGAGCTGTTTTTT. Translation gives CAGAPGAGDTGELFF.

In this sample, this clonotype turned up a few times. The chain combines TRBV20-1 with TRBJ1-5; the D is unclear. Germline-derived CDR1 and CDR2 are DFQATT and SNEGSKA (reference sequence). V lost 6 bases, J lost 3 bases, and 21 bases lay in between. This CDR3 contains 16 residues. CDR3 region: CSALAYPEGNNQPQHF. CDR3 DNA: TGCAGTGCGCTAGCCTACCCGGAGGGCAACAATCAGCCCCAGCATTTT.

This chain connects TRBV18 to TRBJ2-1; D tentatively reads TRBD1 or TRBD2 (5 bases each). This CDR3 region has 16 residues. Trimming left V 2 bases short and J 7 bases short, with 18 bases between. The germline V gene has CDR1 KGHSH and CDR2 LQKENI. The CDR3 bases are TGTGCCAGCTCACCAAGCAGAGGGGAGCCCCGGAATGAGCAGTTCTTC. Protein product: CASSPSRGEPRNEQFF.

The V and J genes are TRBV7-2 and TRBJ1-2; D perhaps matches TRBD1 (5 bases). Trimming took 1 base from V and 4 from J, leaving 16 bases between them. Germline lookup yields CDR1 SGHTA and CDR2 FQGNSA. The CDR3 has 16 amino acids. CDR3 in DNA: TGTGCCAGCAGCTTAGGCGGGGGAAGGGAATCCTATGGCTACACCTTC. Translated, it gives CASSLGGGRESYGYTF.

This clonotype came up a few times. CDR3 nucleotide sequence: TGTGCCAGCAGCTTGTTGGGCCTAGCGGGTACCACAGATACGCAGTATTTT. Residues: CASSLLGLAGTTDTQYF. This sequence joins TRBV5-4 and TRBJ2-3, with TRBD2 matching 8 bases. With V trimmed by 1 base and J by 2 bases, 9 bases remained unmatched. This CDR3 is 17 amino acids long. Germline CDR1 is SGHNT and CDR2 is YYREEE (reference sequence).

This clonotype showed up just a few times. The chain links TRBV12-3 or TRBV12-4 to TRBJ2-7; D gene ambiguous. The V and J ends lost 3 bases and 0 bases respectively, with 6 bases between them. The CDR3 has 13 residues. CDR3 sequence reads: CASSFSHSYEQYF. The CDR3 bases are TGTGCCAGCAGTTTCTCGCACTCCTACGAGCAGTACTTC.

This clonotype was detected many times. V and J are TRBV11-3 and TRBJ2-2; D call uncertain. V shed 3 bases and J shed 6 bases, with 8 bases lying between them. The CDR3 spans 13 residues. Germline V gives CDR1 SGHNT, CDR2 YENEEA. The CDR3 loop reads CASSFGTAGELFF. For the CDR3, the DNA is TGTGCCAGCAGCTTCGGAACGGCCGGGGAGCTGTTTTTT.

This clonotype occurred many times. J is TRBJ2-1 and V is TRBV6-1, with no clear D. The germline gives CDR1 MNHNS, CDR2 SASEGT. This CDR3 has 14 amino acids. The V end lost 4 bases, the J end lost 1 base, and 8 bases lay between the germline ends. DNA for the CDR3: TGTGCCAGCAGTGGACAAATTTCCTACAATGAGCAGTTCTTC. It specifies CASSGQISYNEQFF.

With respect to this clonotype: One base away lies a much larger clone, so this may be a sequencing read error. CDR3 DNA: TGTGCCACCTCGGACAGGGTGATCGAGCAGTGCTTC. Translated: CATSDRVIEQCF. The chain recombines TRBV28 with TRBJ2-7; TRBD1 agrees at 8 bases. The V gene's germline CDR1 is MDHEN and CDR2 SYDVKM. This CDR3 has 12 residues.

This clonotype has at least ten counts. The chain joins TRBV5-1 to TRBJ2-3, with 12 bases fitting TRBD2. The CDR3 contains 18 residues. Germline CDR1 reads SGHRS; CDR2 reads YFSETQ. After removal of 3 bases from V and 4 bases from J, the junction contained 12 bases not matched to a gene. This chain's CDR3 is CASSSYLTSGGIADTQYF. The DNA of the CDR3 is TGCGCCAGCAGCTCCTACCTTACTAGCGGGGGGATCGCAGATACGCAGTATTTT.

In its sample, this clonotype was seen a few times. V gene TRBV6-1 combines with J gene TRBJ2-1; a weak D match, TRBD2 (5 bases). Germline CDR1 and CDR2: MNHNS and SASEGT. CDR3 length: 15 amino acids. Trimming shortened V by 7 bases and J by 0 bases, and 13 bases separated the two germline ends. CDR3 sequence: CASTWTGTSYNEQFF. The CDR3 bases are TGTGCCAGCACCTGGACGGGAACCTCCTACAATGAGCAGTTCTTC.